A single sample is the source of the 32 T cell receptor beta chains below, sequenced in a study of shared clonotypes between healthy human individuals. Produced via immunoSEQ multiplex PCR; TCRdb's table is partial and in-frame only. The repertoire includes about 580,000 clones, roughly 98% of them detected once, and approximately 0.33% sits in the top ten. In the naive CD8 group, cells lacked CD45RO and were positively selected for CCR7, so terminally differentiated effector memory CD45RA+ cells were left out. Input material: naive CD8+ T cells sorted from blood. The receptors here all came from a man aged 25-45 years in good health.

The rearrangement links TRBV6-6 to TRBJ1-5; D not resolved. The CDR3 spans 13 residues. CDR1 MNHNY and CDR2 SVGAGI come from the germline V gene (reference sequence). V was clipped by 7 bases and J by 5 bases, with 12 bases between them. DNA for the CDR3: TGTGCCAGCACCAACGCCCGACATCAGCCCCAGCATTTT. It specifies CASTNARHQPQHF.

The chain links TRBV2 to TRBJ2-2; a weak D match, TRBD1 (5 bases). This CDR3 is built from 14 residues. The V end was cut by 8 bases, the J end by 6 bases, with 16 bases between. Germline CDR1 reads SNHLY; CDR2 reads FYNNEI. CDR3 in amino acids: CASEQGGRAGELFF. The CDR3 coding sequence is TGTGCCAGCGAGCAGGGTGGTCGGGCCGGGGAGCTGTTTTTT.

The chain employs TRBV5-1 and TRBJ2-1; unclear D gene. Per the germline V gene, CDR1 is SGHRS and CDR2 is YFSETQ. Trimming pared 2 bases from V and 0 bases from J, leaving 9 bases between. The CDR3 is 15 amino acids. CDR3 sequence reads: CASSLTRSSYNEQFF. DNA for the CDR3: TGCGCCAGCAGCTTAACAAGGAGCTCCTACAATGAGCAGTTCTTC.

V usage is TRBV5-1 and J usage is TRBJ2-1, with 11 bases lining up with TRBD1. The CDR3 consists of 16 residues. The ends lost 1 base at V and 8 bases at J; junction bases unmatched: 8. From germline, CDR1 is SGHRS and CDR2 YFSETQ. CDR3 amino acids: CASSLNRDRGLDEQFF. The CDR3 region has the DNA TGCGCCAGCAGCTTGAATCGGGACAGGGGGTTGGATGAGCAGTTCTTC.

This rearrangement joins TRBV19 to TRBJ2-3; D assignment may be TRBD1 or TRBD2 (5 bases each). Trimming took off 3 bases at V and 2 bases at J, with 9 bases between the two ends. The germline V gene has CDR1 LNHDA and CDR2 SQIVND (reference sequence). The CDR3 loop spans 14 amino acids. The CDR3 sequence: CASSISGTTDTQYF. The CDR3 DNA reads TGTGCCAGTAGTATTTCCGGGACCACAGATACGCAGTATTTT.

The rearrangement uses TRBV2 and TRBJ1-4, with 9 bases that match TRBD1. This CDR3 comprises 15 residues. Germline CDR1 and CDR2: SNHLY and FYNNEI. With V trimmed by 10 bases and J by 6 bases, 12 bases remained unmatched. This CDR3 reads CAIVPGQGEDEKLFF. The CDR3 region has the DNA TGTGCCATTGTCCCGGGACAGGGAGAGGATGAAAAACTGTTTTTT.

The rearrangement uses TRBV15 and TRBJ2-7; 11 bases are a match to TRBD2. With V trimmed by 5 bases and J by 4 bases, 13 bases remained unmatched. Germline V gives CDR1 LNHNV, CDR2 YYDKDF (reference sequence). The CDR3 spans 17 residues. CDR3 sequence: CATSLDRIAGGLYEQYF. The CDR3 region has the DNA TGTGCCACCAGCCTAGATCGAATAGCGGGAGGGCTATACGAGCAGTACTTC.

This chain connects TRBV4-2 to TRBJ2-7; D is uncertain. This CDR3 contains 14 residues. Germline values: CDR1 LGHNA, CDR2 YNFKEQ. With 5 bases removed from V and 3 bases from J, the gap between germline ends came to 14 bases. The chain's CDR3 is CASSWAPSNYEQYF. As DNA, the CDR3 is TGTGCCAGCAGCTGGGCCCCCTCGAACTACGAGCAGTACTTC.

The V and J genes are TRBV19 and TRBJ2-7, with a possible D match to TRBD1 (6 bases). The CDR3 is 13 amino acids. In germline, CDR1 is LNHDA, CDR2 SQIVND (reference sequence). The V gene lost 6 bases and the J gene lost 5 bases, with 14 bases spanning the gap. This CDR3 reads CASSLYRTDEQYF. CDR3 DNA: TGTGCCAGTAGCCTATACAGGACAGACGAGCAGTACTTC.

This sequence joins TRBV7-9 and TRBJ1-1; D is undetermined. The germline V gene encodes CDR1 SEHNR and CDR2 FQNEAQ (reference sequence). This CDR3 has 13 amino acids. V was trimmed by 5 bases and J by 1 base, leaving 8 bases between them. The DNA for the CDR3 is TGTGCCAGCAGCCCGGACGGGAACACTGAAGCTTTCTTT. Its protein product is CASSPDGNTEAFF.

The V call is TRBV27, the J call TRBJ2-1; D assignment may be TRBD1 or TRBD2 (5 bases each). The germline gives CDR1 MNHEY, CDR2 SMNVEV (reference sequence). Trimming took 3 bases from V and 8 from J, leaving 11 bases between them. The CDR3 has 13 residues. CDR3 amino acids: CASSFFRGDEQFF. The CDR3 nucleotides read TGTGCCAGCAGTTTCTTTAGAGGGGATGAGCAGTTCTTC.

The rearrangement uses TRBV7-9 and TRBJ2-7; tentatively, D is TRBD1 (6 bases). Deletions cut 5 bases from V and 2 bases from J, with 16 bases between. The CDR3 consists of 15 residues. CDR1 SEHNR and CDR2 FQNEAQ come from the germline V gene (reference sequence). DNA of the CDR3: TGTGCCAGCAGCATCCCAGGGGCCACTACCTACGAGCAGTACTTC. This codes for CASSIPGATTYEQYF.

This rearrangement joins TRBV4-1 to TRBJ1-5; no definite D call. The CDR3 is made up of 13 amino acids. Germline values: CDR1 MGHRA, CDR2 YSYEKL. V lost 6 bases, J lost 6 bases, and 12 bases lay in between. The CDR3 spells CASSLSGSQPQHF. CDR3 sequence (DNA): TGCGCCAGCAGTCTATCGGGGTCTCAGCCCCAGCATTTT.

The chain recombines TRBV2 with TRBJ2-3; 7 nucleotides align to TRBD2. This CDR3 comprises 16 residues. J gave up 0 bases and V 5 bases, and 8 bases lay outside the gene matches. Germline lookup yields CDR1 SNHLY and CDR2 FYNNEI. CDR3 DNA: TGTGCCAGCAGTTGGGACTCTAGCGGTAGCACAGATACGCAGTATTTT. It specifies CASSWDSSGSTDTQYF. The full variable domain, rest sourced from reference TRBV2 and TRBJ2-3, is EPEVTQTPSHQVTQMGQEVILRCVPISNHLYFYWYRQILGQKVEFLVSFYNNEISEKSEIFDDQFSVERPDGSNFTLKIRSTKLEDSAMYFCASSWDSSGSTDTQYFGPGTRLTVL.

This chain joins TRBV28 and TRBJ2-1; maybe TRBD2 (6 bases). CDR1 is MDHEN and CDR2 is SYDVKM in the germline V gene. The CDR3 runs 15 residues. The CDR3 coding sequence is TGTGGATGCGGGACGAAGCGCATTTACTACAATGAGCAGTTCTTC. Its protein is CGCGTKRIYYNEQFF.

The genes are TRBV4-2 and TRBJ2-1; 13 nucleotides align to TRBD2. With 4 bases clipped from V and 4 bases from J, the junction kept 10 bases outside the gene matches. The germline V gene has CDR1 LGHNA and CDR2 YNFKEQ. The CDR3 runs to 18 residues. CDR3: CASSPSPGTSGVYNEQFF. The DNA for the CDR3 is TGTGCCAGCAGCCCGTCACCTGGGACTAGCGGGGTGTACAATGAGCAGTTCTTC.

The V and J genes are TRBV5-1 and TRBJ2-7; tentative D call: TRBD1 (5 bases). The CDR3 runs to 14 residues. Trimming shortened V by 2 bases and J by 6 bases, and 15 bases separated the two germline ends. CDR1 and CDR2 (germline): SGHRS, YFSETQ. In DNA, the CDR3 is TGCGCCAGCAGCTTACCGGACAAAACGTTCGAGCAGTACTTC. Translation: CASSLPDKTFEQYF.

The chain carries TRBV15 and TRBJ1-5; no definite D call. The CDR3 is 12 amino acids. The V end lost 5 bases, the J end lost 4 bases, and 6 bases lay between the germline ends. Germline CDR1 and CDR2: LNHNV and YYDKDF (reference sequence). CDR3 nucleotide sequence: TGTGCCACCAGCCTATTGAATCAGCCCCAGCATTTT. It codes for CATSLLNQPQHF. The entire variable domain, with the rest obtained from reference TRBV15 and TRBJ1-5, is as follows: DAMVIQNPRYQVTQFGKPVTLSCSQTLNHNVMYWYQQKSSQAPKLLFHYYDKDFNNEADTPDNFQSRRPNTSFCFLDIRSPGLGDTAMYLCATSLLNQPQHFGDGTRLSIL.

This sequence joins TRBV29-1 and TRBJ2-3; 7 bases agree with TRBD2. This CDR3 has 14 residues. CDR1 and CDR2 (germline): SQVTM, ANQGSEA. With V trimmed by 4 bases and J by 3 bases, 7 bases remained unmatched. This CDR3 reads CSVGEGAGTDTQYF. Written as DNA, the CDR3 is TGCAGCGTTGGGGAGGGAGCGGGTACAGATACGCAGTATTTT.

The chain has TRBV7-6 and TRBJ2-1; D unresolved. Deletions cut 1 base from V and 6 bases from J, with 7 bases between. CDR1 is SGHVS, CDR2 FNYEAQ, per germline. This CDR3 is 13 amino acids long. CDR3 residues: CASSLDLLNEQFF. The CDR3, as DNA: TGTGCCAGCAGCTTAGACCTTCTCAATGAGCAGTTCTTC.

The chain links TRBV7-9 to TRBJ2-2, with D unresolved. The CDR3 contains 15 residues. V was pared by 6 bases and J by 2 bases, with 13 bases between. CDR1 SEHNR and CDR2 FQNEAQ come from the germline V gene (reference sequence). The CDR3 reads CASSSRSSNTGELFF. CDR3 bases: TGTGCCAGCAGTTCGCGGAGCTCTAACACCGGGGAGCTGTTTTTT.

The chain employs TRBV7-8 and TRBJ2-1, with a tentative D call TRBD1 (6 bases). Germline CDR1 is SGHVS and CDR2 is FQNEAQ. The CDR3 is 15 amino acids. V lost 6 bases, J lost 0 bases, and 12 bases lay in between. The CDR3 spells CASRPDSFSYNEQFF. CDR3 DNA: TGTGCCAGCAGACCGGACAGCTTCTCCTACAATGAGCAGTTCTTC.

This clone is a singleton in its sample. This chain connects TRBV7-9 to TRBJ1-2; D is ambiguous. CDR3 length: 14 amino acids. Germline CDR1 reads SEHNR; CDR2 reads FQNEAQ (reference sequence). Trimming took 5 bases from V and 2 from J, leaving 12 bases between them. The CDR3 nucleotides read TGTGCCAGCAGCCGACCACCATCCAACTATGGCTACACCTTC. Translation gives CASSRPPSNYGYTF.

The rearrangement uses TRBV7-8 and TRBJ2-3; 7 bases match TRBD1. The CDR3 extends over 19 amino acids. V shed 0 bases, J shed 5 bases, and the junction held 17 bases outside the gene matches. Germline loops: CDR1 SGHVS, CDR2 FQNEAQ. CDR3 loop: CASSLARVGDRVHGDTQYF. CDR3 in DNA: TGTGCCAGCAGCTTAGCGAGGGTGGGGGACAGAGTCCACGGAGATACGCAGTATTTT.

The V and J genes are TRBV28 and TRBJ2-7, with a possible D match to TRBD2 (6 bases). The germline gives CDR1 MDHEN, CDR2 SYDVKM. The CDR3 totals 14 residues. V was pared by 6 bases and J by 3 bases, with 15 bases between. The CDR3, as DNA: TGTGCCAGCAGCCGACTAGATATCAACTACGAGCAGTACTTC. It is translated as CASSRLDINYEQYF.

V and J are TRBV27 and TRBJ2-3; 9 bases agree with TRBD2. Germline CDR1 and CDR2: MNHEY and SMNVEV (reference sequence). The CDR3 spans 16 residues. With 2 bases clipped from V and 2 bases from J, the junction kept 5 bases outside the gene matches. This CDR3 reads CASSLRLAGITDTQYF. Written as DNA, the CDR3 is TGTGCCAGCAGTTTACGTCTAGCGGGAATCACAGATACGCAGTATTTT.

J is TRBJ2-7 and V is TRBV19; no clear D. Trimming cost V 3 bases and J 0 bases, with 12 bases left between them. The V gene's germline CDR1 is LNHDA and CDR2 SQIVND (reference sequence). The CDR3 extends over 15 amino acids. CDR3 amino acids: CASSMWGFSSYEQYF. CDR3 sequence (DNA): TGTGCCAGTAGTATGTGGGGATTCAGCTCCTACGAGCAGTACTTC.

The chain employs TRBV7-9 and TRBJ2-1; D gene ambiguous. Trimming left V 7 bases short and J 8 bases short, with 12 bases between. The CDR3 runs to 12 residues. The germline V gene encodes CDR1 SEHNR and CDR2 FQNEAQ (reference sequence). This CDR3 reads CASTDALHEQFF. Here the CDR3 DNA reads TGTGCCAGCACCGACGCTTTGCATGAGCAGTTCTTC.

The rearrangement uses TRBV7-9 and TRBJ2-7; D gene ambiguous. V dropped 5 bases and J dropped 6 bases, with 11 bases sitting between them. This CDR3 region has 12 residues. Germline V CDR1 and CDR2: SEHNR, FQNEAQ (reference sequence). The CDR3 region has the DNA TGTGCCAGCAGCCTACCCCAATCCGAGCAGTACTTC. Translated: CASSLPQSEQYF.

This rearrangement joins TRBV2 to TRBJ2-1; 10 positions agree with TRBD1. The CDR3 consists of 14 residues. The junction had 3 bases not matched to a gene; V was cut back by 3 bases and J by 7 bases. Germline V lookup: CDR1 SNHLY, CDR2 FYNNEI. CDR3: CASSEGTGVNEQFF. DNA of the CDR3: TGTGCCAGCAGTGAGGGGACAGGGGTTAATGAGCAGTTCTTC.

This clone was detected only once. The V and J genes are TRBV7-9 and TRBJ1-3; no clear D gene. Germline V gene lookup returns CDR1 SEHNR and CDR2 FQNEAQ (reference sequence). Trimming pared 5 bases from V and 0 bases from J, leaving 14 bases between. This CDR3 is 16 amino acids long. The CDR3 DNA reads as TGTGCCAGCAGCCCGGAACCAGCCCTCTCTGGAAACACCATATATTTT. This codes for CASSPEPALSGNTIYF.

The CDR3 DNA sequence: TGTGCCAGCAGCATCATAGGCGGAAACAATGAGCAGTTCTTC. It is translated as CASSIIGGNNEQFF. The chain uses TRBV7-3 and TRBJ2-1, with D unclear. This CDR3 spans 14 amino acids. V dropped 5 bases and J dropped 5 bases, with 13 bases sitting between them. Germline V gene data show CDR1 as SGHTA and CDR2 as FQGTGA.